This note documents a single TCR beta chain sequence. This sample is part of a study of OX40 agonist ivuxolimab in advanced cancers. Measured with immunoSEQ multiplex PCR; TCRdb has only the in-frame clones, and not every one. The table has over 55,000 clones, roughly 84% seen once. Trimming removed 3 bases at V and 2 bases at J, with 9 bases between. CDR1 LNHDA and CDR2 SQIVND come from the germline V gene (reference sequence). The CDR3 is made up of 14 amino acids. This chain uses TRBV19 with TRBJ2-3; D is uncertain. The sample here was CD4+ or CD8+ T cells sorted from blood, taken in a trial of the OX40 agonist ivuxolimab. The receptor was derived from an adult with an advanced solid tumor such as melanoma, head and neck, liver or kidney cancer. Here the CDR3 reads CASSMIANTDTQYF. Written as DNA, the CDR3 is TGTGCCAGTAGTATGATCGCCAACACAGATACGCAGTATTTT.